This entry is about one TCR beta chain. It has no known antigen specificity. For each CD8+ T cell subset, flow sorting was done in triplicate, and under 350,000 cells per subset went directly into RLT lysis buffer. To keep memory contaminants out, a stringent definition of naive CD8+ T cells was applied: CD45RO-CCR7+CD27+CD95-. Peripheral blood mononuclear cells were isolated from buffy coats using standard density gradient centrifugation. A FACSAria III was used to flow-sort naive CXCR3-negative and CXCR3-positive CD8+ T cells. Total RNA was extracted from sorted cells using an RNeasy Mini Kit. This sample was included in a study of CXCR3-negative and CXCR3-positive naive CD8 T cells (dated by TCRdb to about 2019). Describing the broader study: About 150 million TRB reads were obtained in total, roughly 1.5 +/- 0.3 million reads per library. Diversity and physicochemical repertoire analyses covered under twelve donors pooled from two independent experiments. TRBV-TRBJ cluster analysis included naive subsets from roughly 5 donors and memory cells from 3 donors.

Overall results and qualifications from the work: Because surface CD5, which is linked to self-reactivity in mice, was comparable between the naive subsets, TCR interaction strength was also inferred from TRB CDR3 physicochemical properties. Comparably high repertoire diversity was found in both naive subsets, whereas much lower repertoire diversity was found in memory CD8+ T cells. Naive CXCR3-negative and CXCR3-positive cells from the same donor showed similar TRBV-TRBJ usage, whereas memory cells showed distinct patterns. Because CXCR3 expression was partially decreased after cryopreservation, freshly isolated PBMCs were used for most assays. TRB CDR3s from CXCR3-positive naive cells showed higher hydrophobicity (lower Kidera factor 4), lower energy, and higher strength and volume indices than CXCR3-negative naive cells.

The listed sequencing device is NextSeq 550. The Human TCR Profiling Kit (MiLaboratory) was used to prepare UMI-labeled 5' RACE TRB cDNA libraries. cDNA synthesis used the entire amount of extracted RNA, and PCR amplification then used the entire amount of cDNA produced. Libraries were prepared in parallel with an identical number of PCR cycles. In the original analysis: With a requirement of at least two reads per UMI, MIGEC and MiXCR extracted about 50,000 +/- 10,000 unique UMI-labeled TRB cDNA molecules per library. An average of around 40,000 +/- 10,000 functional in-frame TRB CDR3 nucleotide clonotypes without stop codons was found per library. After downsampling to 5000 UMI-labeled TRB molecules per sample, diversity metrics such as normalized Shannon-Wiener and Chao1 were calculated in VDJtools. VDJtools was used to calculate clonotype-size-weighted physicochemical properties of the central five CDR3 residues, namely interaction energy, strength, volume and Kidera factor 4. TCRdb reprocessed the raw reads; every CDR3 protein sequence is a single record, and DNA is not supplied. These V and J calls are TCRdb output, not the study's own analysis. The sample table on file contains 92,000 or so distinct CDR3 sequences. The ten largest clonotypes hold 1.1% of the sample.

The CDR1 and CDR2 encoded by the germline V gene (reference sequence) are GTSNPN and SVGIG. The CDR3 runs 14 amino acids, cysteine and phenylalanine included. The nucleotide record is missing. The chain employs TRBV30 and TRBJ1-2; TCRdb gives TRBD1 as the D gene, but with no DNA this cannot be confirmed. The receptor comes from a human donor in good health. Some clones in this sample may be carry-over from other donors' samples. The sequenced sample was naive CXCR3- CD8+ T cells from blood. The label giving this sample's cell subset or site can be read as: CD45RO-CCR7+CD27+CD95- naive CD8+ T cells lacking CXCR3 (TNR3-). The CDR3 is CAWSRDGGYYGYTF.